What follows describes a single TCR beta chain. Its cognate antigen is unknown. The protocol was immunoSEQ multiplex PCR, while the TCRdb copy is restricted to in-frame clones and leaves out a portion. This sample has around 400,000 clones, with over 75% found just once. Germline-derived CDR1 and CDR2 are ENHRY and SYGVKD. V lost 6 bases, J lost 3 bases, and 10 bases stayed unmatched. The CDR3 covers 16 residues. This sample stems from a study of Ad26.COV2.S vaccination and SARS-CoV-2 variants. Turning to the study itself: Vaccine-arm donor from the placebo-controlled COV1001 Ad26.COV2.S trial. In the study, Ad26.COV2.S was injected intramuscularly once, or twice 56 days apart.

Treatment meaning: about 20 received Ad26.COV2.S at low or high dose, single or two shots; 5 received placebo; per-sample allocation not given. It was on day 63 after the first vaccine or placebo injection that samples were taken. Cohort 1b enrolled adults aged 18-55 years in Boston. Study-wide points: Total T cell responses, in the TCR breadth and depth analyses, may have been underestimated.

The clonotype was recovered from a person between 18 and 59 years old who received the Ad26.COV2.S COVID-19 vaccine or a placebo. The sample was peripheral blood, taken in a trial of Ad26.COV2.S vaccine versus placebo. The chain has TRBV10-3 and TRBJ2-7, with 11 bases that match TRBD2. The CDR3: CAIRKAGLAGFYEQYF. CDR3 DNA sequence: TGTGCCATCAGGAAAGCTGGACTAGCGGGTTTCTACGAGCAGTACTTC.